This TCR beta chain comes out of a study of cytomegalovirus exposure and HLA in healthy donors. Although they were nominally healthy when sampled, donors likely had unrecorded immune exposures. Vbeta (60) and Jbeta (13) primers were used in the PCR. Some clones are missing from TCRdb's copy, which holds only in-frame ones; the method was immunoSEQ multiplex PCR. This table holds roughly 200,000 clones, 75% to 85% found once. Germline CDR1 is KGHSH and CDR2 is LQKENI. V lost 5 bases, J lost 4 bases, and 7 bases stayed unmatched. This CDR3 is 14 amino acids long. The sequenced sample consisted of PBMCs. V and J are TRBV18 and TRBJ2-7, with 8 bases fitting TRBD1. The receptor comes from a boy aged 5-17 years in good health and CMV-seronegative. The CDR3 DNA reads TGTGCCAGCTCATCGACAGGGGAGAATTACGAGCAGTACTTC. It yields the protein CASSSTGENYEQYF.